Listed below are T cell receptor beta chains from one sample, sequenced in a study of post-analysis software for immune sequencing data. TCRdb reanalysed the PCR reads using MiXCR and keeps one entry per CDR3 protein. The profile shows about 540,000 distinct CDR3 sequences, 34% of them singletons. The specimen was blood. The origin of the receptors is a girl aged 2 to 17 with multiple sclerosis. Both conserved end residues are part of each CDR3. A clone size is listed for some rows: how often the clone was seen (once, few, many), or a class if it is expanded.

size: -
V: TRBV18
CDR3: CASSGRDRNSYEQYF

size: -
V: TRBV20-1
CDR3: CSAPGTANQPQHF

size: few
V: TRBV7-7
CDR3: CASSLGIGVYEQYF

size: -
V: TRBV20-1
CDR3: CSASTTGGSNQPQHF

size: -
V: TRBV29-1
CDR3: CSVGGGGAGNEQFF

size: -
V: TRBV7-2
CDR3: CASSLGDRGPYNEQFF

size: -
V: TRBV7-8
CDR3: CASSEFRVAGDADTQYF

size: few
V: TRBV20-1
CDR3: CSARETGPIATNEKLFF

size: few
V: TRBV12-3/TRBV12-4
CDR3: CASSFRLGDDDTF

size: -
V: TRBV6-1
CDR3: CASSEVPGGRADTQYF

size: few
V: TRBV11-2
CDR3: CASSHTGFSGANVLTF

size: -
V: TRBV13
CDR3: CASSLNTDPRGYTF

size: -
V: TRBV7-9
CDR3: CATQYGGTDTQYF

size: few
V: TRBV20-1
CDR3: CSARAGGNYNEQFF

size: many
V: TRBV5-5
CDR3: CASSPGQGAYGYTF

size: -
V: TRBV20-1
CDR3: CSARGDTNYGYTF

size: few
V: TRBV6-5
CDR3: CASSYSSLHSVLTF

size: -
V: TRBV5-1
CDR3: CASRVGNTEAFF

size: once
V: TRBV2
CDR3: CASKGTGDQPQHF

size: few
V: TRBV6-1
CDR3: CASSNRDVTYEQYF

size: -
V: TRBV5-1
CDR3: CASSKGDRGPYNEQFF

size: -
V: TRBV19
CDR3: CASSADRDSGANVRTF

size: few
V: TRBV5-1
CDR3: CASSFTGDSNQPQHF